The sequence of this TCR beta chain was determined in a study of T cell responses to AZD1222 COVID-19 vaccine. Findings and limits, study-wide: Spike-wide coverage was observed for vaccine-associated CD4 TCRs, with dominant responses at 160-218 and 743-854. None of the repertoires were sampled until the peak T cell response had passed.

The V gene's germline CDR1 is SGHRS and CDR2 YFSETQ. Trimming removed 1 base at V and 5 bases at J, with 12 bases between. CDR3 length: 15 residues. TCRdb's table, derived via immunoSEQ multiplex PCR, lists solely in-frame clones and lacks some. This sample yields 150,000 or so clones, of which 85% to 90% are seen a single time; approximately 1.6% belongs to the top ten. Notes on this clone: Its antigen is undetermined.

The genes are TRBV5-1 and TRBJ1-4; TRBD1 might be the D (5 bases). The receptor comes from an adult in good health. The input for sequencing was peripheral blood, taken on day 0 of AZD1222 vaccination. The CDR3 nucleotides are TGCGCCAGCAGCTTGCTAGCCAGGGAGAATGAAAAACTGTTTTTT. Its protein is CASSLLARENEKLFF. Looking up the rest from reference TRBV5-1 and TRBJ1-4 gives the full variable domain: KAGVTQTPRYLIKTRGQQVTLSCSPISGHRSVSWYQQTPGQGLQFLFEYFSETQRNKGNFPGRFSGRQFSNSRSEMNVSTLELGDSALYLCASSLLARENEKLFFGSGTQLSVL.